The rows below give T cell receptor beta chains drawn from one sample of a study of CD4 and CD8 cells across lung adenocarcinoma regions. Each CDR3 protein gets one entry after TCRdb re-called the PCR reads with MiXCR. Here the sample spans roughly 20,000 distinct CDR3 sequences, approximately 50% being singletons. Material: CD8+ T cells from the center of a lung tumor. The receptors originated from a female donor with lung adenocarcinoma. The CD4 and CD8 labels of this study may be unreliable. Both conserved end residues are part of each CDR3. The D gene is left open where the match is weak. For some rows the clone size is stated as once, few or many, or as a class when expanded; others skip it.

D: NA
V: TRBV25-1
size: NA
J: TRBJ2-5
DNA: TGTGCCAGCAGAAGCCCCGGGGCCCAGTACTTC
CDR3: CASRSPGAQYF

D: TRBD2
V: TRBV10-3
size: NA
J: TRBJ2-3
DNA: TGTGCCCTCGGCGGCCAAGCGGGAAACACAGGTGAGCAGTATTTT
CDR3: CALGGQAGNTGEQYF

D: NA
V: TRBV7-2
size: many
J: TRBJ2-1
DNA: TGTGCCAGCAGCCCCCGCATGGGGGACTACAATGAGCAGTTCTTC
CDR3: CASSPRMGDYNEQFF

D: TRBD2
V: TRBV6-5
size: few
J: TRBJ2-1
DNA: TGTGCCAGCAGTCGACTAGCGTGGTGGCGGGGGGACTACAATGAGCAGTTCTTC
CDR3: CASSRLAWWRGDYNEQFF

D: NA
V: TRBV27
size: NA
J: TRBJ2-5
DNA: TGTGCCACCGGTTCCGGGGTCCGTGACGAAGAGATCCAGTACTTC
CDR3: CATGSGVRDEEIQYF

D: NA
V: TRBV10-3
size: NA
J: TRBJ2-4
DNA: TGTGCGACCAAGGGGGGGGGAGAGGGAAACATCCAGTACTTC
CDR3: CATKGGGEGNIQYF

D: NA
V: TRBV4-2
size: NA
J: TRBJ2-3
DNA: TGTGCCAGCAGCCAGGGACCGGGCACAGATACGCAGTATTTT
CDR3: CASSQGPGTDTQYF

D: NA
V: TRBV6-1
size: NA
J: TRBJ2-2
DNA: TGTGCCAGCAGTGTGCGAGGGGCTGTGAACACCGAGGAGCTGTTTTTT
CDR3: CASSVRGAVNTEELFF

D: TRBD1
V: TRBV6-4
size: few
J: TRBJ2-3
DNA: TGTGCCAGCAGTGACTCTTTGCCTGGACAGGGTTCCCGAGATACGCAGTATTTT
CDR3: CASSDSLPGQGSRDTQYF

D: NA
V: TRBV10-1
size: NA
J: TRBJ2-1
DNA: TGCGCCAGCAGGGACGGCAATGAGCAGTTCTTC
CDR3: CASRDGNEQFF

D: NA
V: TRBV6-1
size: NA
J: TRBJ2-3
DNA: TGTGCCAGCGGGCAGGGAGGGGGCTCCACAGATACGCAGTATTTC
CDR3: CASGQGGGSTDTQYF

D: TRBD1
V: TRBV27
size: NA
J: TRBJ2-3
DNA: TGTGCCAGCAGTCCGGACAGGGCTTACCCAGATACGCAGTATTTT
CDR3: CASSPDRAYPDTQYF

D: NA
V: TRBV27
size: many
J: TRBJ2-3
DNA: TGTGCCAGCATTCAGGGGAGCAGGGATGCAGATACGCAGTATTTT
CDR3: CASIQGSRDADTQYF

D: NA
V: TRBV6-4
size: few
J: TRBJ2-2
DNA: TGTGCCAGCAGTGACTATTGGAACACCGGGGAGCTGTTTTTT
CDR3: CASSDYWNTGELFF

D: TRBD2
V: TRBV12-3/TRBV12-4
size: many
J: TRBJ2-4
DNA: TGTGCCAGCGGAGCCGGGACTAGCGGCCTAGCCAAAAACATTCAGTACTTC
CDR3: CASGAGTSGLAKNIQYF

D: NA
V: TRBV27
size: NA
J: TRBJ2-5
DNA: TGTGGGGGCCGGGTACGTGACCAAGAGACGCAGTACTTC
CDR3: CGGRVRDQETQYF

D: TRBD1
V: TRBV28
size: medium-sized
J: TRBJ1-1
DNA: TGTGCCAGCAGTCGGGACAGGGTCACTGAAGCTTTCTTT
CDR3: CASSRDRVTEAFF

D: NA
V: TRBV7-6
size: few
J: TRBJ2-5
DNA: TGTGCCAGCAGCTTAGAAGGACGGACCCAGTACTTC
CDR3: CASSLEGRTQYF

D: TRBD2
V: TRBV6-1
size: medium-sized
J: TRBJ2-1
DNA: TGTGCCAGCATTGAGGGGCTAGCGGGAGTTATAGGTGGCAATGAGCAGTTCTTC
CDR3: CASIEGLAGVIGGNEQFF

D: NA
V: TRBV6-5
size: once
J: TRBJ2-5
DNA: TGTGCCACATTAAGACGGCTCCAAGAGACCCAGTACTTC
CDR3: CATLRRLQETQYF

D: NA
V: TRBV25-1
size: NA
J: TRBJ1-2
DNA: TGTGCCAGCAGCCCGGACATGGACTATGGCTACACCTTC
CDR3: CASSPDMDYGYTF

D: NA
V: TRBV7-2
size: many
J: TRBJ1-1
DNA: TGTGCCAGCAGCTTAGCAGGGAACACTGAAGCTTTCTTT
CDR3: CASSLAGNTEAFF

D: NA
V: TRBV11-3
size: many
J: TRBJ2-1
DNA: TGTGCCAGCAGCTCCGGGGGAGCTGGATCGAAGAGGAATGAGCAGTTCTTC
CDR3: CASSSGGAGSKRNEQFF

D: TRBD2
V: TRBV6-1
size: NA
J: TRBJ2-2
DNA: TGTGCCAGCAGCGGACTAGCGGGAAACACCGGGACGCAGTTTTTT
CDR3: CASSGLAGNTGTQFF

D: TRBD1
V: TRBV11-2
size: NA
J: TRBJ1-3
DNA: TGTGCCAGCAGCTTAGAAGGGGGCTCGGGAAACACCATATATTTT
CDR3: CASSLEGGSGNTIYF

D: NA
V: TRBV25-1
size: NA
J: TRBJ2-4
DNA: TGTGCCACGGGTCAGGGAGTCCAGGACACTCAGTACTTC
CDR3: CATGQGVQDTQYF

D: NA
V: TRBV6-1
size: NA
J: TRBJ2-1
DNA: TGTGCCAGCAGTGCTGATAGCGGAGCCTACAATGAGCAGTTCTTC
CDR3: CASSADSGAYNEQFF

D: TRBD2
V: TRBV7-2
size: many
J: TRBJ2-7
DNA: TGTGCCAGCAGCCTAGCGGGAGGCGCTTCCTACGAGCAGTACTTC
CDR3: CASSLAGGASYEQYF

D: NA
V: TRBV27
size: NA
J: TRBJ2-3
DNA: TGTGCCAGCAGTTTTTACAGCACAGATACGCAGTATTTT
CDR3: CASSFYSTDTQYF

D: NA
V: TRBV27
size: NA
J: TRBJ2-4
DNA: TGTGCCAGCAGTTCGTACGACATGCAGTACTTC
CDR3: CASSSYDMQYF